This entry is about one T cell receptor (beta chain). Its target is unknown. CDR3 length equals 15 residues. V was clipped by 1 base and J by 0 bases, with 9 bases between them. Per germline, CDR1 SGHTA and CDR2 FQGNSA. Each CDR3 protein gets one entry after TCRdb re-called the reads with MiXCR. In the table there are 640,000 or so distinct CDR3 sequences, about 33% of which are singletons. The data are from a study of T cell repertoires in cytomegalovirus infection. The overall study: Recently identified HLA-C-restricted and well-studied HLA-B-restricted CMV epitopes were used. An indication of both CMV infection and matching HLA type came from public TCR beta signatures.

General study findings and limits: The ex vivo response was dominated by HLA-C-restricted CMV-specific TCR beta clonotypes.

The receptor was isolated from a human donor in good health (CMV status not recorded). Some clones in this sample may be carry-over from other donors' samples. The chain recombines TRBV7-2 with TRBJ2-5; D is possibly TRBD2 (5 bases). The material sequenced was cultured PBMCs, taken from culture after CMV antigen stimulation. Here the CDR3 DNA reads TGTGCCAGCAGCTTAGGCCTAGCCCACCAAGAGACCCAGTACTTC. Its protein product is CASSLGLAHQETQYF.